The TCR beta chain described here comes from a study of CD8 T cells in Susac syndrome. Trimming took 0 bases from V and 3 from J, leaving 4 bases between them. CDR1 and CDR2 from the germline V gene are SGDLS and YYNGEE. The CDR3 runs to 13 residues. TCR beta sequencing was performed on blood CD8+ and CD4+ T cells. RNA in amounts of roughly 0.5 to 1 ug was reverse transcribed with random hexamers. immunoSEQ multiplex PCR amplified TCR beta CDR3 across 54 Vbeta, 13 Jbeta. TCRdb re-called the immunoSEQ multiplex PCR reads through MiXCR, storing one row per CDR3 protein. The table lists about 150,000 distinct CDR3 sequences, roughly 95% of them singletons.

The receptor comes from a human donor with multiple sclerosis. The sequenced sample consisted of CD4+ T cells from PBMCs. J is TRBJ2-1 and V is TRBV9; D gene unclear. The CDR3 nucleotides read TGTGCCAGCAGCGTAGTTGACTACAATGAGCAGTTCTTC. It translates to CASSVVDYNEQFF.